These 7 T cell receptor beta chains originate from one sample sequenced in a study of CD8 T cells in Susac syndrome. Reverse transcription of roughly 0.45 to 1 ug RNA was performed with random hexamers. Via MiXCR, TCRdb re-called the immunoSEQ multiplex PCR reads, giving one row per CDR3 protein. The sample has roughly 120,000 distinct CDR3 sequences, around 92% seen once. Sequencing used CD4+ T cells from PBMCs. All receptors come from a human donor with multiple sclerosis.

The table lists this clonotype with a few counts. V gene TRBV7-2 combines with J gene TRBJ2-3; TRBD1 or TRBD2 may be the D gene (5 bases each). Trimming left V 3 bases short and J 5 bases short, with 15 bases between. The germline gives CDR1 SGHTA, CDR2 FQGNSA. This CDR3 has 15 residues. CDR3 protein: CASSLNGAEGDTQYF. In nucleotides, the CDR3 is TGTGCCAGCAGCTTGAACGGGGCCGAAGGAGATACGCAGTATTTT.

The V call is TRBV12-3 or TRBV12-4, the J call TRBJ2-2; no firm D call. The length of the CDR3 is 15 residues. V was pared by 3 bases and J by 1 base, with 9 bases between. This CDR3 is CASSFNRKNTGELFF. DNA of the CDR3: TGTGCCAGCAGTTTCAACAGAAAGAACACCGGGGAGCTGTTTTTT.

The chain is built from TRBV5-1 and TRBJ2-2, with TRBD2 as a possible D gene (6 bases). The CDR3 totals 16 residues. Per the germline V gene, CDR1 is SGHRS and CDR2 is YFSETQ. The V end lost 5 bases, the J end lost 1 base, and 15 bases lay between the germline ends. CDR3 region: CASRLRVRGNTGELFF. CDR3 nucleotides: TGCGCCAGCAGGCTCAGGGTGCGGGGGAACACCGGGGAGCTGTTTTTT.

The J gene is TRBJ2-5, the V gene TRBV15; TRBD2 matches 8 bases. The CDR3 is 15 residues long. Unmatched junction bases numbered 6, after V lost 4 bases and J lost 2 bases. From germline, CDR1 is LNHNV and CDR2 YYDKDF (reference sequence). CDR3 bases: TGTGCCACCAGCAAAGCGGGGGTCAAACAAGAGACCCAGTACTTC. Residues: CATSKAGVKQETQYF.

The V and J genes are TRBV5-1 and TRBJ1-4, with 8 positions matching TRBD1. This CDR3 has 14 amino acids. The germline gives CDR1 SGHRS, CDR2 YFSETQ. V was clipped by 7 bases and J by 5 bases; unmatched bases: 7. The CDR3 region has the DNA TGCGCCAGCTGCACAGGGGGTAAAAATGAAAAACTGTTTTTT. This sequence encodes CASCTGGKNEKLFF.

Only a few counts were recorded for this clonotype. Here the CDR3 reads CASRERTASETQYF. DNA of the CDR3: TGTGCCAGCAGGGAACGGACAGCTTCGGAGACCCAGTACTTC. The chain is built from TRBV25-1 and TRBJ2-5, with D maybe TRBD1 (6 bases). CDR1 is MGHDK, CDR2 SYGVNS, per germline. The V gene lost 6 bases and the J gene lost 5 bases, with 16 bases spanning the gap. The length of the CDR3 is 14 residues.

The V call is TRBV2, the J call TRBJ2-1, with D unclear. V was pared by 6 bases and J by 10 bases, with 16 bases between. The CDR3 is 13 residues long. Germline CDR1 reads SNHLY; CDR2 reads FYNNEI. Here the CDR3 DNA reads TGTGCCAGCAGGGAGACTTCCGCTGGGGAGCAGTTCTTC. Protein: CASRETSAGEQFF.